Only one count was recorded for the clone carrying this T cell receptor (beta chain). This CDR3 spans 16 amino acids. Trimming stripped 7 bases from V and 4 bases from J, with 22 bases between. The germline gives CDR1 LGHNT, CDR2 FRNRAP. The sample originates from a study of lymphopenia after photon versus proton radiotherapy. The method was immunoSEQ multiplex PCR; TCRdb's version includes in-frame clones alone and lacks a portion of them. Of roughly 12,000 clones in the sample, about 88% are singletons; the top ten hold 3.5%. The sequencing used peripheral blood, collected from a patient treated with photon-based radiotherapy. J is TRBJ2-5 and V is TRBV12-5, with D possibly being TRBD2 (6 bases). This clonotype originated in a man in his 60s with pancreatic cancer. CDR3 loop: CASALVGGTARETQYF. CDR3 bases: TGTGCTAGTGCCCTGGTTGGGGGGACCGCCCGAGAGACCCAGTACTTC.